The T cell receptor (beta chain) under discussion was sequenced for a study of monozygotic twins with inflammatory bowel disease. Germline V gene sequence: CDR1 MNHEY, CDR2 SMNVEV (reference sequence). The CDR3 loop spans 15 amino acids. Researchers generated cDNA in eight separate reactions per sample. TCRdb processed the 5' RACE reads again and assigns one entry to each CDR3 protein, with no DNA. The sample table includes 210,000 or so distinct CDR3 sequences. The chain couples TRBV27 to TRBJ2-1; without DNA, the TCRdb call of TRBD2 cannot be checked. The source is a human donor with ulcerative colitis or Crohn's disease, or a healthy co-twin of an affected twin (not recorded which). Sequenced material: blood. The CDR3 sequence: CASSLWVAGGPEQFF.